This TCR beta chain was identified during a study of Ad26.COV2.S vaccination and SARS-CoV-2 variants (TCRdb year 2021). Broadly, across the study: Vaccine-arm donors came from COV1001, a multicentre, randomized, double-blind, placebo-controlled phase I-IIa trial of Ad26.COV2.S in healthy adults. Participants in the trial were split at random into five groups of five each, receiving low-dose or high-dose Ad26.COV2.S once or twice, or else placebo on both occasions. Throughout the experiments and outcome assessment, investigators stayed blinded to trial group allocation. TCRbeta repertoire sequencing was used to assess the specificity and breadth of SARS-CoV-2-reactive T cell receptors after Ad26.COV2.S vaccination. Dosing of Ad26.COV2.S was intramuscular, at either 5x10^10 or 1x10^11 viral particles, delivered as one shot or as two shots spaced 56 days apart. A total of some 30 samples were included in the TCR-sequenced set, comprising some 20 Ad26.COV2.S vaccine recipients, 5 placebo recipients and 8 SARS-CoV-2 convalescent individuals.

The junction shows trimming of 2 bases on V and 15 bases on J, and the gene matches do not reach 6 bases of it. Measured from the cysteine to the phenylalanine, the CDR3 is 13 residues long. This entry keeps only the CDR3 DNA: 39 bases, framed from base 1. CDR1 and CDR2, per the germline V gene, are SGHTA and FQGNSA. General findings and caveats noted by the study authors: The study lacked the statistical power to compare responses across vaccine doses or regimens. The authors noted that the TCR breadth and depth analyses may have underestimated total T cell responses. After vaccination, spike-specific CD8+ and CD4+ T cell responses were reported to show substantial breadth. Spike-specific TCR breadth was higher in Ad26.COV2.S recipients than in placebo recipients (P = 0.0014). Vaccine and placebo recipients had comparable non-spike TCR breadth, which fits with the vaccine containing only spike.

The immunoSEQ Assay was the method used to sequence TCRbeta CDR3 regions. After extraction, genomic DNA underwent amplification by bias-controlled multiplex PCR, followed by high-throughput sequencing. Concerning the study's data processing: To quantify the absolute abundance of every unique TCRbeta CDR3 region, sequences were collapsed and filtered. T cell fraction was estimated by normalization of TCRbeta template counts to usable DNA, with usable DNA being measured through amplification of reference genes present in all nucleated cells. Repertoire TCRs were annotated as SARS-CoV-2-specific when V gene, CDR3 amino acid sequence and J gene were exactly matched to a known reactive TCR set. The reference SARS-CoV-2 TCR set was obtained from MIRA and was filtered for enrichment in COVID-19-positive ImmuneCODE repertoires, whereby public or cross-reactive TCRs were removed. Based on the MIRA antigens, annotated TCRs were further analysed at the level of specific ORF or position within ORF. Breadth was defined as the number of annotated unique rearrangements divided by the total number of unique productive rearrangements, and depth was defined as the summed frequency of the annotated unique rearrangements. Group comparisons of TCR breadth used two-sided Wilcoxon rank-sum tests. TCRdb took this table from immuneACCESS and kept in-frame rearrangements with V and J called. Such tables lack part of the clones; where checked against another copy, unresolved V genes explain under half of the gap, and the rest is unexplained. V and J calls and clone size are given by that table; D and trimming were obtained from the DNA. This sample is represented by around 420,000 clones; approximately 88% of them were singletons. 3.6% of the sample is taken by the ten largest.

The treatment or condition label for this specimen denotes: roughly 19 received Ad26.COV2.S at low or high dose, single or two shots; 5 received placebo; per-sample allocation not given. Repertoires of vaccine and placebo recipients were sequenced from samples taken on day 63 after the first injection. Between 29 July and 7 August 2020, Cohort 1b enrolled 25 adults aged 18-55 years at one site in Boston, USA. Ad26.COV2.S was a replication-incompetent adenovirus type 26 vector that expressed a prefusion-stabilized SARS-CoV-2 spike protein derived from the original Wuhan strain. A remark on this clone: The target of this receptor is not known. Per-nucleotide qualities are absent, and no much larger clonotype sits a single base away.

The V gene is TRBV7-2 and the J gene is TRBJ2-1, with TRBD2 identical over 11 junction bases. Sequencing was performed on peripheral blood, taken in a trial of Ad26.COV2.S vaccine versus placebo. This receptor was obtained from a person aged 18-60 years who received the Ad26.COV2.S COVID-19 vaccine or a placebo. The CDR3 region: CASSLTTLAGGFF. The bases read TGTGCCAGCAGCTTAACGACTCTAGCGGGGGGGTTCTTC.